These 27 T cell receptor beta chains came from one sample sequenced in a study of T cells after yellow fever vaccination. TCRdb independently ran MiXCR on the 5' RACE reads; one entry per CDR3 protein. Of 450,000 to 600,000 distinct CDR3 sequences in the sample, 13% were seen once. The sequences come from PBMCs, collected on the day of the yellow fever booster vaccination. The receptors stem from a man younger than 45 who received the YFV17D yellow fever vaccine.

The J gene is TRBJ2-7, the V gene TRBV4-3, with 11 bases identical to TRBD2. Losses at the gene ends were 3 bases for V and 4 bases for J; bases not matched to a gene: 5. The CDR3 contains 15 residues. Germline V gene sequence: CDR1 LGHNA, CDR2 YSLEER. DNA of the CDR3: TGCGCCAGCAGCCACCAGACTAGCGGGAAATACGAGCAGTACTTC. Translating it yields CASSHQTSGKYEQYF.

In this sample, this clonotype turned up a few times. The V gene is TRBV7-2, the J gene TRBJ2-1; D not certain. Trimming stripped 7 bases from V and 6 bases from J, with 13 bases between. Germline V lookup: CDR1 SGHTA, CDR2 FQGNSA. The CDR3 has 13 residues. The CDR3 DNA reads TGTGCCAGCAAAGCTTCTGGAGCCAATGAGCAGTTCTTC. This codes for CASKASGANEQFF.

V and J are TRBV6-2 or TRBV6-3 and TRBJ1-5; a possible D gene is TRBD1 (5 bases). The CDR3 runs to 14 residues. Germline CDR1 is MNHEY and CDR2 is SVGEGT. The V gene lost 4 bases and the J gene lost 7 bases, with 14 bases spanning the gap. The CDR3 DNA sequence: TGTGCCAGCAGTTCAGACAGCGTAGGACAGCCCCAGCATTTT. It yields the protein CASSSDSVGQPQHF.

This clonotype came up a few times. The J gene is TRBJ2-1, the V gene TRBV9; D is possibly TRBD2 (6 bases). The germline gives CDR1 SGDLS, CDR2 YYNGEE. Trimming shortened V by 0 bases and J by 8 bases, and 12 bases separated the two germline ends. The CDR3 runs to 14 residues. The CDR3 is CASSVVAGIHEQFF. CDR3 nucleotides: TGTGCCAGCAGCGTAGTCGCGGGGATCCATGAGCAGTTCTTC.

This clonotype was recorded a few times. This chain links TRBV6-2 or TRBV6-3 with TRBJ2-1; perhaps TRBD1 as D (6 bases). Per the germline V gene, CDR1 is MNHEY and CDR2 is SVGEGT. V lost 5 bases and J lost 4, with 9 bases in between. The CDR3 is 13 residues long. The DNA for the CDR3 is TGTGCCAGCAGTATGGACAGTTACAATGAGCAGTTCTTC. Amino acid sequence: CASSMDSYNEQFF.

This sequence joins TRBV20-1 and TRBJ2-3; D unclear. This CDR3 spans 16 amino acids. Germline lookup yields CDR1 DFQATT and CDR2 SNEGSKA (reference sequence). The ends were cut back, 1 base at V and 3 bases at J, with 17 bases in the middle. CDR3 in amino acids: CSARGVVNPLTDTQYF. CDR3 DNA: TGCAGTGCTAGAGGGGTCGTCAACCCCCTAACAGATACGCAGTATTTT.

In this sample, this clonotype turned up a few times. Sequence at one end of the junction differs from germline and may be a read error. The V and J genes are TRBV5-1 and TRBJ2-5, with 9 nucleotides matching TRBD2. The CDR3 is 12 amino acids. CDR1 and CDR2 (germline): SGHRS, YFSETQ. In nucleotides, the CDR3 is TGCGCCAGCAGCCCTGAGCGGGGGGCTCAGAACTTC. Residues: CASSPERGAQNF.

In its sample, this clonotype was seen many times. The CDR3 loop is CASSVTSGTDTQYF. The CDR3 nucleotides are TGCGCCAGCAGCGTCACTAGCGGCACAGATACGCAGTATTTT. This chain joins TRBV5-1 and TRBJ2-3; the match to TRBD2 covers 7 bases. CDR1 is SGHRS and CDR2 is YFSETQ in the germline V gene. Unmatched junction bases numbered 3, after V lost 4 bases and J lost 1 base. CDR3 length equals 14 residues.

The chain combines TRBV5-1 with TRBJ1-6; D remains unclear. V lost 4 bases to trimming and J lost 7 bases, with 15 bases between them. The CDR3 runs to 15 residues. Germline V gene lookup returns CDR1 SGHRS and CDR2 YFSETQ. The CDR3 coding sequence is TGCGCCAGCAGCCTCTATGGTTCGGAAAATTCACCCCTCCACTTT. Protein: CASSLYGSENSPLHF.

Comment on this clonotype: An end of the junction differs from the germline gene, which may be a read error. The chain employs TRBV20-1 and TRBJ2-5; 10 nucleotides match TRBD2. The germline CDR1 and CDR2 sequences are DFQATT and SNEGSKA (reference sequence). The length of the CDR3 is 12 residues. In DNA form, the CDR3 reads TGCAGTGCTCGGACCGCCGGGACTAGCGCAATCTTC. Its translation is CSARTAGTSAIF.

The V call is TRBV7-2, the J call TRBJ2-7; 12 bases line up with TRBD2. The CDR3 runs 16 residues. The V and J ends lost 5 bases and 3 bases, in that order; junction bases with no gene match: 8. Germline V gives CDR1 SGHTA, CDR2 FQGNSA. The chain's CDR3 is CASSQLAGGPHYEQYF. The CDR3 DNA reads TGTGCCAGCAGCCAACTAGCGGGAGGTCCGCACTACGAGCAGTACTTC.

This clonotype has a handful of counts. DNA for the CDR3: TGTGCCATCAGTGAGCCCCGACTGATCGGCTCCGAGCAGTACTTC. Its translation is CAISEPRLIGSEQYF. V and J are TRBV10-3 and TRBJ2-7; unclear D gene. V was cut by 2 bases and J by 6 bases, with 17 bases left in between. The germline gives CDR1 ENHRY, CDR2 SYGVKD. This CDR3 has 15 amino acids.

This chain links TRBV20-1 with TRBJ2-3; no clear D. The germline V gene has CDR1 DFQATT and CDR2 SNEGSKA (reference sequence). This CDR3 comprises 18 residues. Trimming took off 4 bases at V and 2 bases at J, with 25 bases between the two ends. In DNA, the CDR3 is TGCAGTGCTACCTCGGGCTCTGTAAGAGGACCATTCACAGATACGCAGTATTTT. Its protein product is CSATSGSVRGPFTDTQYF.

This clonotype has just a few counts. As DNA, the CDR3 is TGTGCCAGCAGTTACTCGACCTTAGAGCAGTACTTC. It translates to CASSYSTLEQYF. The rearrangement links TRBV6-6 to TRBJ2-7, with no clear D. CDR3 length: 12 amino acids. CDR1 MNHNY and CDR2 SVGAGI come from the germline V gene (reference sequence). V was cut by 0 bases and J by 7 bases, with 7 bases left in between.

The chain combines TRBV18 with TRBJ1-1; D is undetermined. Between the trimmed V and J ends, which lost 2 bases and 6 bases, there was a span of 7 bases. Germline assignment: CDR1 KGHSH and CDR2 LQKENI. The CDR3 is 12 amino acids. The CDR3 DNA reads TGTGCCAGCTCACCAACCCATCCTGAAGCTTTCTTT. Its protein product is CASSPTHPEAFF.

This clonotype showed up many times. J is TRBJ2-3 and V is TRBV12-3 or TRBV12-4; D gene uncertain. V dropped 6 bases and J dropped 5 bases, with 12 bases sitting between them. The CDR3 consists of 13 residues. The CDR3 here is CASRLYGEDTQYF. CDR3 nucleotides: TGTGCCAGCAGGCTTTACGGTGAAGATACGCAGTATTTT.

V gene TRBV20-1 combines with J gene TRBJ2-7; 7 positions match TRBD1. The J segment lost 7 bases and the V segment lost 3 bases, leaving 9 bases of the junction unmatched. This CDR3 has 13 amino acids. Germline loops: CDR1 DFQATT, CDR2 SNEGSKA (reference sequence). The CDR3 coding sequence is TGCAGTGCTAGTTTATCACAGGGGAGTGAGCAGTACTTC. It codes for CSASLSQGSEQYF.

The CDR3 protein is CSARYTGEYTQYF. As DNA, the CDR3 is TGCAGTGCTAGATATACAGGGGAATATACGCAGTATTTT. The V and J genes are TRBV20-1 and TRBJ2-3; TRBD1 aligns across 7 bases. The CDR3 length is 13 residues. Trimming removed 2 bases from V and 7 bases from J; junction bases left unmatched: 6. CDR1 is DFQATT and CDR2 is SNEGSKA in the germline V gene (reference sequence).

The genes are TRBV29-1 and TRBJ2-7; D possibly uses TRBD1 or TRBD2 (5 bases each). CDR1 and CDR2 from the germline V gene are SQVTM and ANQGSEA. V gave up 6 bases and J gave up 4 bases, with 13 bases separating them. The CDR3 runs 12 residues. CDR3 bases: TGCAGCGTCGGGACGGTTTCTTACGAGCAGTACTTC. Translating it yields CSVGTVSYEQYF.

This clonotype was counted between two and nine times. The V gene is TRBV10-3, the J gene TRBJ2-7; D gene ambiguous. Per germline, CDR1 ENHRY and CDR2 SYGVKD. V was shortened by 2 bases and J by 5 bases, with 13 bases between the two germline ends. The CDR3 runs to 14 residues. The CDR3 spells CAISEGLPRNEQYF. In nucleotides, the CDR3 is TGTGCCATCAGTGAGGGGCTTCCGAGAAACGAGCAGTACTTC.

There are a few counts of this clonotype. The rearrangement joins TRBV4-2 to TRBJ2-2; D unclear. This CDR3 has 15 amino acids. Germline-derived CDR1 and CDR2 are LGHNA and YNFKEQ. With 4 bases removed from V and 6 bases from J, the gap between germline ends came to 15 bases. The CDR3 reads CASSPISEYPGELFF. The CDR3, as DNA: TGTGCCAGCAGCCCCATCTCCGAGTACCCCGGGGAGCTGTTTTTT.

V and J are TRBV6-2 or TRBV6-3 and TRBJ2-3; D unresolved. V lost 2 bases, J lost 2 bases, and 8 bases lay in between. Germline lookup yields CDR1 MNHEY and CDR2 SVGEGT. The CDR3 spans 14 residues. The CDR3 here is CASSYGTYTDTQYF. Written as DNA, the CDR3 is TGTGCCAGCAGTTACGGTACCTACACAGATACGCAGTATTTT.

This chain uses TRBV7-8 with TRBJ1-5, with D uncertain. With 5 bases removed from V and 1 base from J, the gap between germline ends came to 9 bases. This CDR3 contains 14 residues. The germline V gene has CDR1 SGHVS and CDR2 FQNEAQ. CDR3 sequence reads: CASSLSRSNQPQHF. Written as DNA, the CDR3 is TGTGCCAGCAGCCTGAGTCGGAGCAATCAGCCCCAGCATTTT.

The CDR3 DNA sequence: TGTGCCAGCGTTCCCCGGGACAGGAGGGTGGAGACCCAGTACTTC. The encoded protein is CASVPRDRRVETQYF. The V call is TRBV6-5, the J call TRBJ2-5, with 8 bases identical to TRBD1. Losses at the gene ends were 8 bases for V and 5 bases for J; bases not matched to a gene: 13. The germline V gene has CDR1 MNHEY and CDR2 SVGAGI. The CDR3 covers 15 residues.

The chain employs TRBV4-1 and TRBJ2-7; D unclear. The CDR3 contains 14 residues. V was pared by 0 bases and J by 6 bases, with 12 bases between. Germline V CDR1 and CDR2: MGHRA, YSYEKL. The CDR3 DNA reads TGCGCCAGCAGCCAAGATGCGACACTCTCCGAGCAGTACTTC. Its translation is CASSQDATLSEQYF.

There are a few counts of this clonotype. The chain carries TRBV7-9 and TRBJ2-7; TRBD1 might be the D (6 bases). Between the trimmed V and J ends, which lost 1 base and 0 bases, there was a span of 10 bases. Germline CDR1 reads SEHNR; CDR2 reads FQNEAQ (reference sequence). This CDR3 contains 15 residues. The CDR3 nucleotides are TGTGCCAGCAGCTTAGGGGACAATTCCTCCTACGAGCAGTACTTC. Its protein product is CASSLGDNSSYEQYF.

This chain links TRBV10-3 with TRBJ2-7; maybe TRBD1 (5 bases). V shed 9 bases and J shed 7 bases, with 19 bases lying between them. The CDR3 consists of 13 residues. The germline V gene encodes CDR1 ENHRY and CDR2 SYGVKD. The CDR3 DNA reads TGTGCCATAAGGGGCCTGAAGTTGGTTGAGCAGTACTTC. It yields the protein CAIRGLKLVEQYF.